The entry that follows covers one T cell receptor (beta chain) sequence. Its antigen is not known. The data originate from a study of OX40 agonist ivuxolimab in advanced cancers. General study findings and limits: Both CD4+ and CD8+ T cell populations in blood had undergone clonal expansion by week 6 at 0.1 to 3.0 mg/kg.

After removal of 3 bases from V and 4 bases from J, the junction contained 6 bases not matched to a gene. The V gene's germline CDR1 is WNHNN and CDR2 SYGVQD (reference sequence). This CDR3 has 15 residues. Here immunoSEQ multiplex PCR was the method, and the copy in TCRdb shows in-frame clones only, minus some. The repertoire holds roughly 65,000 clones, nearly 85% seen once, with roughly 10% in the top ten. Blood specimens came from baseline, cycle 4 day 1, and cycle 7 day 1. This chain uses TRBV10-1 with TRBJ2-3; TRBD2 matches at 8 bases. Sample: CD4+ or CD8+ T cells sorted from blood, taken in a trial of the OX40 agonist ivuxolimab. The receptor was derived from an adult with an advanced solid tumor such as melanoma, head and neck, liver or kidney cancer. CDR3: CASSESAGEADTQYF. CDR3 DNA sequence: TGCGCCAGCAGTGAATCAGCGGGGGAAGCAGATACGCAGTATTTT.